Listed here are 14 T cell receptor beta chains from one sample, sequenced in a study of blood T cell repertoires in COVID-19. Measured with immunoSEQ multiplex PCR; TCRdb has only the in-frame clones, and not every one. The repertoire has 150,000 to 200,000 clones, roughly 80% of them found once; the top ten carry around 14%. The material sequenced was peripheral blood. These receptors originate from a man aged 30 to 39 with active or convalescent COVID-19.

The sample holds one count of this clone. This rearrangement joins TRBV6-5 to TRBJ2-2; 10 bases map to TRBD1. The CDR3 totals 14 residues. Germline V CDR1 and CDR2: MNHEY, SVGAGI. The V gene end was trimmed by 4 bases and the J gene end by 8 bases; junction bases not matched to a gene: 4. The CDR3 coding sequence is TGTGCCAGCAGTTGGACAGGGGGGGGTGGGGAGCTGTTTTTT. Protein product: CASSWTGGGGELFF.

The rearrangement joins TRBV5-1 to TRBJ2-2; D is ambiguous. Trimming shortened V by 6 bases and J by 3 bases, and 12 bases separated the two germline ends. The CDR3 covers 14 residues. The germline CDR1 and CDR2 sequences are SGHRS and YFSETQ. For the CDR3, the DNA is TGCGCCAGCACCAAAGTTCCGGACACCGGGGAGCTGTTTTTT. As protein: CASTKVPDTGELFF. The full variable domain, its missing parts supplied by reference TRBV5-1 and TRBJ2-2, is KAGVTQTPRYLIKTRGQQVTLSCSPISGHRSVSWYQQTPGQGLQFLFEYFSETQRNKGNFPGRFSGRQFSNSRSEMNVSTLELGDSALYLCASTKVPDTGELFFGEGSRLTVL.

This clone was detected only once. The V call is TRBV30, the J call TRBJ2-1, with TRBD2 identical over 11 bases. The trim removed 2 bases at V and 8 bases at J, leaving 8 bases unmatched. Germline CDR1 and CDR2: GTSNPN and SVGIG (reference sequence). This CDR3 has 15 amino acids. For the CDR3, the DNA is TGTGCCTGGAGTCTGGTTAGCGGGAGGGCCTATGAGCAGTTCTTC. Encoded protein: CAWSLVSGRAYEQFF.

J is TRBJ1-2 and V is TRBV5-6; D ambiguous. This CDR3 has 14 amino acids. Germline V gene data show CDR1 as SGHDT and CDR2 as YYEEEE. The V gene lost 2 bases and the J gene lost 4 bases, with 12 bases spanning the gap. The CDR3 DNA reads TGTGCCAGCAGCTTCCTCACAGAAACCTATGGCTACACCTTC. This codes for CASSFLTETYGYTF.

V and J are TRBV4-1 and TRBJ2-3, with 7 bases identical to TRBD2. CDR1 and CDR2 from the germline V gene are MGHRA and YSYEKL. Trimming at V came to 4 bases and at J to 2 bases, leaving 9 bases not matched to a gene. The CDR3 spans 16 residues. CDR3 loop: CASSLPWGGFTDTQYF. The CDR3 bases are TGCGCCAGCAGCCTACCTTGGGGGGGGTTCACAGATACGCAGTATTTT.

This chain joins TRBV13 and TRBJ1-2; possibly TRBD1 for D (5 bases). Trimming pared 5 bases from V and 7 bases from J, leaving 20 bases between. CDR1 is PRHDT and CDR2 is FYEKMQ in the germline V gene (reference sequence). This CDR3 has 15 amino acids. CDR3 residues: CASSPSQGRGTGYTF. The DNA for the CDR3 is TGTGCCAGCAGCCCCTCTCAGGGTAGGGGAACTGGCTACACCTTC.

A word on this clone: This specimen includes other DNA sequences encoding the same CDR3. The rearrangement links TRBV19 to TRBJ2-7; 11 bases match TRBD2. This CDR3 is 16 amino acids long. The trim removed 0 bases at V and 4 bases at J, leaving 5 bases unmatched. Per the germline V gene, CDR1 is LNHDA and CDR2 is SQIVND (reference sequence). DNA of the CDR3: TGTGCCAGTAGTATAGATCAGACTAGCGGGGCTTACGAGCAGTACTTC. Protein sequence: CASSIDQTSGAYEQYF. Together with reference TRBV19 and TRBJ2-7, the CDR3 gives the full variable domain: DGGITQSPKYLFRKEGQNVTLSCEQNLNHDAMYWYRQDPGQGLRLIYYSQIVNDFQKGDIAEGYSVSREKKESFPLTVTSAQKNPTAFYLCASSIDQTSGAYEQYFGPGTRLTVT.

The rearrangement joins TRBV10-1 to TRBJ2-7, with D perhaps TRBD2 (6 bases). From germline, CDR1 is WNHNN and CDR2 SYGVQD (reference sequence). The V end was cut by 2 bases, the J end by 3 bases, with 17 bases between. The CDR3 contains 16 residues. The CDR3 DNA reads as TGCGCCAGCAGTGAGATACGGACTACTACCCACTACGAGCAGTACTTC. As protein: CASSEIRTTTHYEQYF.

This chain connects TRBV6-5 to TRBJ2-7; 7 bases fit TRBD2. CDR3 length: 15 amino acids. The germline gives CDR1 MNHEY, CDR2 SVGAGI. This CDR3 is CASSDSQSGRYEQYV. CDR3 nucleotides: TGTGCCAGCAGTGACTCCCAATCCGGGAGGTACGAGCAGTACGTC.

This chain connects TRBV5-1 to TRBJ2-1; D perhaps matches TRBD2 (5 bases). This CDR3 has 12 amino acids. Germline CDR1 SGHRS, CDR2 YFSETQ. The V gene lost 2 bases and the J gene lost 9 bases, with 9 bases spanning the gap. The CDR3 is CASSFGLGEQFF. The CDR3 region has the DNA TGCGCCAGCAGCTTCGGACTCGGTGAGCAGTTCTTC. Full variable domain (missing parts from reference TRBV5-1 and TRBJ2-1): KAGVTQTPRYLIKTRGQQVTLSCSPISGHRSVSWYQQTPGQGLQFLFEYFSETQRNKGNFPGRFSGRQFSNSRSEMNVSTLELGDSALYLCASSFGLGEQFFGPGTRLTVL.

The V gene is TRBV5-5, the J gene TRBJ2-5; the D gene is possibly TRBD1 (5 bases). This CDR3 has 16 amino acids. Germline V gene lookup returns CDR1 SGHKS and CDR2 YYEKEE (reference sequence). V was cut by 4 bases and J by 6 bases, with 22 bases left in between. CDR3 loop: CASSIRPDTLQKTQYF. CDR3 in DNA: TGTGCCAGCAGCATCAGGCCGGACACCCTCCAGAAGACCCAGTACTTC.

A few counts support this clone. The chain uses TRBV28 and TRBJ1-5; 7 positions match TRBD1. The CDR3 is made up of 12 amino acids. Per the germline V gene, CDR1 is MDHEN and CDR2 is SYDVKM. The CDR3, as DNA: TGTGGCACAGGGGACCCCAATCAGCCCCAGCATTTT. The encoded protein is CGTGDPNQPQHF.

V is TRBV27 and J is TRBJ1-6, with a possible D match to TRBD1 (5 bases). The CDR3 covers 14 residues. V was shortened by 5 bases and J by 11 bases, with 16 bases between the two germline ends. Germline V gene data show CDR1 as MNHEY and CDR2 as SMNVEV (reference sequence). The DNA for the CDR3 is TGTGCCAGCAGTCCTCAGGGCTTCTCGGCACCCCTCCACTTT. This gives the protein CASSPQGFSAPLHF.

This clone showed up just once. The chain couples TRBV24-1 to TRBJ1-5; D gene unclear. Germline CDR1 is KGHDR and CDR2 is SFDVKD. The V end was cut by 3 bases, the J end by 4 bases, with 3 bases between. The CDR3 spans 12 residues. The CDR3 DNA is TGTGCCACCAGTGATCAAAATCAGCCCCAGCATTTT. Translating gives CATSDQNQPQHF.